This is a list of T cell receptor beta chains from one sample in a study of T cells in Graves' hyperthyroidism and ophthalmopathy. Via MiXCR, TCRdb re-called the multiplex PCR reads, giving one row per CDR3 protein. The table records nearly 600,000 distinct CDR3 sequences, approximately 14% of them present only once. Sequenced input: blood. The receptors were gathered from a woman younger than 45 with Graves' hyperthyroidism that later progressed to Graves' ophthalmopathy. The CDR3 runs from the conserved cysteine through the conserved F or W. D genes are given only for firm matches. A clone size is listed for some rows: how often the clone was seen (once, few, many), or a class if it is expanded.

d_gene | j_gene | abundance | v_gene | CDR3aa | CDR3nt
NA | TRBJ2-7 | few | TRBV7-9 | CASSPRTKSSYEQYF | TGTGCCAGCAGCCCCCGGACCAAGAGCTCCTACGAGCAGTACTTC
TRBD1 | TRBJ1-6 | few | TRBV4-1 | CASSRGPGTGGRMLHF | TGCGCCAGCAGCCGCGGACCCGGGACAGGGGGTCGAATGCTCCACTTT
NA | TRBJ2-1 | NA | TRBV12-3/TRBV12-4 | CASTPRRSAAEQFF | TGTGCCAGCACCCCTCGAAGGTCGGCCGCAGAGCAGTTCTTC
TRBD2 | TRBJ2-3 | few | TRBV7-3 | CASSPGTSSSTDTQYF | TGTGCCAGCAGCCCTGGGACTAGCAGTAGCACAGATACGCAGTATTTT
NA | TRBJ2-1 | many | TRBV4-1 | CASSLPGTVYNEQFF | TGCGCCAGCAGCCTACCAGGGACGGTGTACAATGAGCAGTTCTTC
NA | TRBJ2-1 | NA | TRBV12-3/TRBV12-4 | CASSLADRTYNEQFF | TGTGCCAGCAGTTTAGCTGACAGAACCTACAATGAGCAGTTCTTC
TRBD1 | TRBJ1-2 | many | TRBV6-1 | CASSGPDRGSYGYTF | TGTGCCAGCAGTGGCCCGGACAGGGGTTCTTATGGCTACACCTTC
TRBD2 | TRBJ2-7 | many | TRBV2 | CASSETPGTSGYEQYF | TGTGCCAGCAGTGAAACCCCCGGGACTAGCGGCTACGAGCAGTACTTC
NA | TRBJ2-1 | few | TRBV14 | CASARVLYNEQFF | TGTGCCAGCGCCAGAGTACTATACAATGAGCAGTTCTTC
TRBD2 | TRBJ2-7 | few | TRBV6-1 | CASSPAGDFYEQYF | TGTGCCAGCAGCCCAGCGGGAGATTTCTACGAGCAGTACTTC
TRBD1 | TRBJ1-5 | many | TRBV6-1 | CASSFDRALDQPQHF | TGTGCCAGCAGCTTCGACAGGGCTTTAGATCAGCCCCAGCATTTT
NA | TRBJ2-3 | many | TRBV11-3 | CASSPLLRVGSDTQYF | TGTGCCAGCAGCCCCTTGCTCCGGGTCGGCTCAGATACGCAGTATTTT
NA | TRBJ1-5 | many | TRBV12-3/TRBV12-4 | CASTVDSLGNQPQHF | TGTGCCAGCACCGTAGACAGTCTGGGCAATCAGCCCCAGCATTTT
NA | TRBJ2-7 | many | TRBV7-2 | CASNRAGTAYYEQYF | TGTGCCAGCAACCGGGCCGGGACGGCCTACTACGAGCAGTACTTC
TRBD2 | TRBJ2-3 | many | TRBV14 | CASSQGTSGNTQYF | TGTGCCAGCAGCCAGGGGACTAGCGGGAATACGCAGTATTTT
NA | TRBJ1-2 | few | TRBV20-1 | CSARVALYHGYTF | TGCAGTGCCCGAGTTGCACTCTACCATGGCTACACCTTC
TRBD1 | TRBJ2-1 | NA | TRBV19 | CASSLDRGMANEQFF | TGTGCCAGTAGCCTCGACAGGGGGATGGCCAATGAGCAGTTCTTC
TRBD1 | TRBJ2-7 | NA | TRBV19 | CASSDDRGEQYF | TGTGCCAGTAGTGACGACAGGGGCGAGCAGTACTTC
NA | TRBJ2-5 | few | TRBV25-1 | CASSEDTWETQYF | TGTGCCAGCAGTGAGGACACTTGGGAGACCCAGTACTTC
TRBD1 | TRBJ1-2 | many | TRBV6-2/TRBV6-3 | CASSDRRQGGGYTF | TGTGCCAGCAGTGACCGTCGACAGGGAGGTGGCTACACCTTC
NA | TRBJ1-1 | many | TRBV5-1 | CASRSYEAFF | TGCGCCAGCAGGTCGTACGAAGCTTTCTTT
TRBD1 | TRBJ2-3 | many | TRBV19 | CASSIIGTASTDTQYF | TGTGCCAGTAGTATAATTGGGACAGCGAGCACAGATACGCAGTATTTT
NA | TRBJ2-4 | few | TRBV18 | CASSPDYLAKNIQYF | TGTGCCAGCTCACCGGACTACCTAGCCAAAAACATTCAGTACTTC
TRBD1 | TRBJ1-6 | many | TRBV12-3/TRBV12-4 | CASRDRLANSPLHF | TGTGCCAGCAGGGACAGGCTGGCCAATTCACCCCTCCACTTT
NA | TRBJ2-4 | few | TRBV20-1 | CSAPDEAKNIQYF | TGCAGTGCGCCCGACGAAGCCAAAAACATTCAGTACTTC
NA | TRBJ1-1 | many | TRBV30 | CAWSRGLNTEAFF | TGTGCCTGGAGTCGGGGGTTGAACACTGAAGCTTTCTTT
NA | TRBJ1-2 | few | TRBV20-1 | CSAGSGYTF | TGCAGTGCAGGGTCCGGCTACACCTTC
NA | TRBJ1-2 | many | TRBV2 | CASSETRTYGYTF | TGTGCCAGCAGTGAAACCAGGACCTATGGCTACACCTTC
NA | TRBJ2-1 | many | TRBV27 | CASSLSGSRNNEQFF | TGTGCCAGCAGTTTGTCGGGGAGCCGCAACAATGAGCAGTTCTTC
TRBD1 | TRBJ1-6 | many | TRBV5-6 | CASSRGQAVVSPLHF | TGTGCCAGCAGCCGCGGACAGGCCGTCGTTTCACCCCTCCACTTT
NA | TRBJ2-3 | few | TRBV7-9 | CASSLPRADTQYF | TGTGCCAGCAGCTTACCCAGGGCAGATACGCAGTATTTT
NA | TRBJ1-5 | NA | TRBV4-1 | CASSQVTGGTSNQPQHF | TGCGCCAGCAGCCAAGTCACGGGGGGAACTAGCAATCAGCCCCAGCATTTT
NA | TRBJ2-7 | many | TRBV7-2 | CASSSLTTGFYEQYF | TGTGCCAGCAGCTCCCTAACTACAGGTTTCTACGAGCAGTACTTC
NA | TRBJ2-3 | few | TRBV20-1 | CSARLPGDTQYF | TGCAGTGCCAGACTACCGGGAGATACGCAGTATTTT
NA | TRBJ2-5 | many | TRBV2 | CASSEPQGQETQYF | TGTGCCAGCAGTGAGCCGCAGGGACAAGAGACCCAGTACTTC
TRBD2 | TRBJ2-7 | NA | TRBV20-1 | CSARVASGVAYEQYF | TGCAGTGCTAGAGTTGCTAGCGGGGTGGCCTACGAGCAGTACTTC
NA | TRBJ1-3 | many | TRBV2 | CASSESMGWDPSGNTIYF | TGTGCCAGCAGTGAATCTATGGGATGGGACCCTTCTGGAAACACCATATATTTT
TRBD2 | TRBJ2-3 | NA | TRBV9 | CASSAAGGATDTQYF | TGTGCCAGCAGCGCCGCGGGGGGGGCAACAGATACGCAGTATTTT
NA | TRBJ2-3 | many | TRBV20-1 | CSVPGGLTDTQYF | TGCAGTGTCCCAGGGGGACTCACAGATACGCAGTATTTT
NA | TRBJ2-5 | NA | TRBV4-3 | CASSQDWANQETQYF | TGCGCCAGCAGCCAAGATTGGGCTAACCAAGAGACCCAGTACTTC
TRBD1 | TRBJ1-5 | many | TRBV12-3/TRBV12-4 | CASSLGGTGARGPQHF | TGTGCCAGCAGTTTGGGAGGAACAGGGGCTAGAGGGCCCCAGCATTTT
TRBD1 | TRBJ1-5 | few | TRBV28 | CASTPPGTGNQPQHF | TGTGCCAGCACCCCCCCCGGGACAGGCAATCAGCCCCAGCATTTT
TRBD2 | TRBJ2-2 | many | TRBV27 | CASSLMVAGAGELFF | TGTGCCAGCAGTTTAATGGTAGCGGGAGCCGGGGAGCTGTTTTTT
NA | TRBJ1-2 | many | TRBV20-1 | CSARNSYGYTF | TGCAGTGCTCGGAACAGCTATGGCTACACCTTC
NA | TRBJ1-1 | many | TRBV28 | CASIESLNTEAFF | TGTGCCAGCATCGAGTCTTTGAACACTGAAGCTTTCTTT